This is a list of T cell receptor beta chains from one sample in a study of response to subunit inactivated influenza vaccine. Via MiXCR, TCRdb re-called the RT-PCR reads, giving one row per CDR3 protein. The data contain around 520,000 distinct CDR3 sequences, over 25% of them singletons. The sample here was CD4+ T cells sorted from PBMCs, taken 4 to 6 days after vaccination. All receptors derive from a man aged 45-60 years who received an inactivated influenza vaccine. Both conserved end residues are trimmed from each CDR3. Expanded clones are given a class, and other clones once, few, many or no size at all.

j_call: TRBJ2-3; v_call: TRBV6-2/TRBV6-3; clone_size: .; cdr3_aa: ASSYSRRVGDTQY
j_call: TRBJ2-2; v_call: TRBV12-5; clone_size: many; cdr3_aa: ASGPGLADTGELF
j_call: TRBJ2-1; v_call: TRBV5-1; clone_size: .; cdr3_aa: ASSLALDRGYNEQF
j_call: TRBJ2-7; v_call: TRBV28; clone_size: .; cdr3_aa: ASSSWTSGPYEQY
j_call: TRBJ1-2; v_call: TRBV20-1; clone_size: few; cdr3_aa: SARGLSGGFGYT
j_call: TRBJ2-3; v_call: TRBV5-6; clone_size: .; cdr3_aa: ASSLTGAPTDTQY
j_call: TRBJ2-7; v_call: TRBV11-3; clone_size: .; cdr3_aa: ASSLAAGISYEQY
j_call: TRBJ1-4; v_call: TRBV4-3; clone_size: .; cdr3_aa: ASSQGGRENEKLF
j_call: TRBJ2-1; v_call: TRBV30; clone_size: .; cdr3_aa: AWTLRGRGLREYNEQF
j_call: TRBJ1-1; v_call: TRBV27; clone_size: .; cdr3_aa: ASSSPSLGQGGKEAF
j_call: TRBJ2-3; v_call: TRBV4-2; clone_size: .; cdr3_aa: ASSPSVPCDRGVTDTQY
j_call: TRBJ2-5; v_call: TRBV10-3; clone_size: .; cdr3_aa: AISADSQETQY
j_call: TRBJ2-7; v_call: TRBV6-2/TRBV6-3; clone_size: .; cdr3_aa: ASSYHLAGPPYEQY
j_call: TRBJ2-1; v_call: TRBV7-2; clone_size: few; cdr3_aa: ASSPLQGKEQF
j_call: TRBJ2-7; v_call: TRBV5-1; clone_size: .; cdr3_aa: ASSSSPGAYEQY
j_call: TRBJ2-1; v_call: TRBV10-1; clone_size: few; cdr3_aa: ASSVTLAGGTNEQF
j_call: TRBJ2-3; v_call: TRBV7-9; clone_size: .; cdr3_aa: ASSSPRGADTQY
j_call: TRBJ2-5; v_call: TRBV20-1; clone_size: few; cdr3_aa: SAPPSSAQETQY
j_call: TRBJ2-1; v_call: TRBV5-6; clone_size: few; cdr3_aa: ASSLLGGGAVSYNEQF
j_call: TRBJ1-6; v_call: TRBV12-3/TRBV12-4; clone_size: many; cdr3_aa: ASSLRRRNSPLH
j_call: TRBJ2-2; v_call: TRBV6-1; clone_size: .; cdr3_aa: ASSVEGLVNTGELF
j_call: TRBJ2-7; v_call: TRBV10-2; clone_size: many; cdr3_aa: ASSSSGGHRTYEQY
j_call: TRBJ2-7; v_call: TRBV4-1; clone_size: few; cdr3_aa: ASSQEDRVGEQY
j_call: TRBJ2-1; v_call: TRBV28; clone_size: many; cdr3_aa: ASSQSGGAYNEQF
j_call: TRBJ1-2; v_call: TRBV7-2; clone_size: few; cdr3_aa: ASSRGQGLDYGYT
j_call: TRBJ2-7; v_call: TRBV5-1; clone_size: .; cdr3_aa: ASSQLVGEQY